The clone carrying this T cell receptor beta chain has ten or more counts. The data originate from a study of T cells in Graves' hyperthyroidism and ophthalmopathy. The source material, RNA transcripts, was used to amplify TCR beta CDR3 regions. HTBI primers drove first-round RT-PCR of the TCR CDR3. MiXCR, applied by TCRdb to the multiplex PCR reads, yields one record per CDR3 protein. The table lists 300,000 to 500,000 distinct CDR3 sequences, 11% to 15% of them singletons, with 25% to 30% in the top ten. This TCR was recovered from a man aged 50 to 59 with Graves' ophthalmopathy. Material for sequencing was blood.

CDR3 residues: CASGPPGLAPSTDTQYF. The DNA for the CDR3 is TGTGCTAGTGGTCCCCCCGGGCTAGCACCTAGCACAGATACGCAGTATTTT. The J gene is TRBJ2-3, the V gene TRBV12-5; tentatively, D is TRBD2 (5 bases). Germline CDR1 LGHNT, CDR2 FRNRAP. Trimming took 5 bases from V and 0 from J, leaving 18 bases between them. The length of the CDR3 is 17 residues.